Included here is one TCR beta chain sequence, with context. No antigen is known for it. The data were obtained in a study of CD8+ T cells in alopecia areata. Overall study findings and caveats: Normal scalp had lower clonality than lesional scalp, with alopecia totalis/universalis lesions showing this most strongly.

Patients with alopecia areata provided lesional scalp punch biopsies as well as peripheral blood. Sorting of PBMCs yielded the CD4+ and CD8+ T cells. Germline-derived CDR1 and CDR2 are MGHRA and YSYEKL. CDR3 length equals 14 residues. V lost 2 bases, J lost 1 base, and 8 bases lay in between. RNA was extracted and reverse transcribed into cDNA as the sequencing template. Libraries were prepared by immunoSEQ multiplex PCR; TCRdb keeps only in-frame clonotypes and omits some of them. Here the sample spans around 120,000 clones, 47% being singletons. What was sequenced was NKG2D-low CD8+ T cells sorted from blood. This chain links TRBV4-1 with TRBJ1-1; D is undetermined. The receptor comes from a human donor with alopecia areata. CDR3 DNA sequence: TGCGCCAGCAGCCAAACCTTAGGGAACACTGAAGCTTTCTTT. The encoded protein is CASSQTLGNTEAFF.